This entry lists 2 T cell receptor beta chains sequenced from one sample in a study of cytomegalovirus exposure and HLA in healthy donors. This PCR relied on a set of 60 Vbeta primers and 13 Jbeta primers. The repertoire was sequenced with immunoSEQ multiplex PCR; TCRdb's copy has only in-frame clones and lacks some. The sample lists 140,000 to 150,000 clones; approximately 85% were seen once. Sequenced sample: PBMCs. The origin of the receptors is a woman aged 40-49 years in good health and CMV-seronegative.

The chain recombines TRBV19 with TRBJ2-7; TRBD2 aligns across 9 bases. Germline V gene lookup returns CDR1 LNHDA and CDR2 SQIVND (reference sequence). The V gene end was trimmed by 5 bases and the J gene end by 3 bases; junction bases not matched to a gene: 5. This CDR3 comprises 14 residues. CDR3 in amino acids: CASSRLADNYEQYF. The DNA for the CDR3 is TGTGCCAGTAGTCGACTAGCGGATAACTACGAGCAGTACTTC.

The CDR3 protein is CASSLMGGSSYEQYF. For the CDR3, the DNA is TGTGCCAGCAGCTTAATGGGAGGGAGCTCCTACGAGCAGTACTTC. The chain recombines TRBV7-2 with TRBJ2-7, with 7 bases that match TRBD2. The V gene's germline CDR1 is SGHTA and CDR2 FQGNSA. This CDR3 is built from 15 residues. J lost 0 bases, V lost 2 bases, and 4 bases had no gene match.